These 28 T cell receptor beta chains came from one sample sequenced in a study of blood T cell repertoires in COVID-19. Produced via immunoSEQ multiplex PCR; TCRdb's table is partial and in-frame only. In the table there are hundreds of thousands of clones, nearly 90% of which are singletons. The sample comprised PBMCs or T cells enriched from blood (not recorded which). These receptors were collected from a woman between 18 and 29 years old who had been exposed to COVID-19.

The CDR3 reads CASSLGDFNEQFF. The CDR3 DNA sequence: TGTGCCAGCAGCTTAGGCGACTTCAATGAGCAGTTCTTC. The chain has TRBV11-3 and TRBJ2-1; D is ambiguous. CDR3 length equals 13 residues. Trimming shortened V by 1 base and J by 6 bases, and 7 bases separated the two germline ends. Germline V gene lookup returns CDR1 SGHNT and CDR2 YENEEA.

V is TRBV7-3 and J is TRBJ2-1, with 8 bases aligning to TRBD2. V dropped 5 bases and J dropped 0; count of bases not matched to a gene: 15. CDR1 and CDR2 from the germline V gene are SGHTA and FQGTGA. The CDR3 spans 19 residues. The CDR3, as DNA: TGTGCCAGCAGCACCTCCACCTCAGCGGGAGACCCCTCCTACAATGAGCAGTTCTTC. As protein: CASSTSTSAGDPSYNEQFF.

This chain uses TRBV11-1 with TRBJ1-1, with 12 bases matching TRBD1. This CDR3 has 16 residues. Trimming cost V 0 bases and J 4 bases; bases outside gene matches: 3. From germline, CDR1 is SGHAT and CDR2 FQDESV (reference sequence). Written as DNA, the CDR3 is TGTGCCAGCAGCTTAGCGGGACAGGGGGCTGCCACTGAAGCTTTCTTT. This translates into CASSLAGQGAATEAFF.

The chain has TRBV19 and TRBJ2-5, with D perhaps matching TRBD1 (7 bases). This CDR3 has 14 residues. Trimming left V 6 bases short and J 3 bases short, with 14 bases between. Germline CDR1 is LNHDA and CDR2 is SQIVND (reference sequence). CDR3 in amino acids: CASSNRGGEETQYF. In DNA form, the CDR3 reads TGTGCCAGTAGCAACAGGGGAGGCGAAGAGACCCAGTACTTC.

Here the CDR3 reads CASSQEGLAGVEQFF. As DNA, the CDR3 is TGTGCCAGCAGTCAAGAGGGACTAGCGGGAGTTGAGCAGTTCTTC. The chain couples TRBV2 to TRBJ2-1, with TRBD2 matching over 14 bases. CDR1 and CDR2 from the germline V gene are SNHLY and FYNNEI. The CDR3 is 15 residues long. The V and J ends lost 5 bases and 9 bases, in that order; junction bases with no gene match: 6.

CDR3 region: CAISESTENYGYTF. The CDR3 DNA reads as TGTGCCATCAGTGAGTCAACAGAGAACTATGGCTACACCTTC. The rearrangement joins TRBV10-3 to TRBJ1-2, with D uncertain. The CDR3 spans 14 residues. From germline, CDR1 is ENHRY and CDR2 SYGVKD. The germline V and J ends were trimmed by 0 bases and 2 bases, with 7 bases remaining between them.

The V gene is TRBV15, the J gene TRBJ2-4, with 7 bases matching TRBD1. Germline V gene sequence: CDR1 LNHNV, CDR2 YYDKDF (reference sequence). J gave up 0 bases and V 5 bases, and 13 bases lay outside the gene matches. CDR3 length: 18 residues. DNA of the CDR3: TGTGCCACCAGCGTACCAGGTAGTGCAGGGGGAGCCAAAAACATTCAGTACTTC. This translates into CATSVPGSAGGAKNIQYF.

This clone was found once. The chain employs TRBV28 and TRBJ2-1; the match to TRBD2 covers 14 bases. V shed 6 bases, J shed 2 bases, and the junction held 12 bases outside the gene matches. The CDR3 extends over 19 amino acids. Per germline, CDR1 MDHEN and CDR2 SYDVKM. The CDR3 here is CASSHPGLAGALTYNEQFF. The CDR3 region has the DNA TGTGCCAGCAGCCACCCGGGACTAGCGGGAGCGCTGACCTACAATGAGCAGTTCTTC. Using reference TRBV28 and TRBJ2-1 for the parts outside the CDR3, the full variable domain is DVKVTQSSRYLVKRTGEKVFLECVQDMDHENMFWYRQDPGLGLRLIYFSYDVKMKEKGDIPEGYSVSREKKERFSLILESASTNQTSMYLCASSHPGLAGALTYNEQFFGPGTRLTVL.

The CDR3 DNA is TGTGCCAGCAGCCAAGACCTTGGCGGGGGCTACACCTTC. Protein product: CASSQDLGGGYTF. V is TRBV3-1 (or the pseudogene TRBV3-2) and J is TRBJ1-2, with D uncertain. Germline loops: CDR1 LGHDT, CDR2 YNNKEL (reference sequence). With 0 bases removed from V and 8 bases from J, the gap between germline ends came to 10 bases. This CDR3 has 13 residues.

This chain connects TRBV5-1 to TRBJ1-4; TRBD1 is a possible D gene (5 bases). CDR3 length equals 14 residues. Germline V gives CDR1 SGHRS, CDR2 YFSETQ. Deletions cut 1 base from V and 8 bases from J, with 12 bases between. The CDR3 region is CASSLQGLGEKLFF. CDR3 sequence (DNA): TGCGCCAGCAGCTTGCAGGGTTTAGGGGAAAAACTGTTTTTT.

V and J are TRBV6-2 or TRBV6-3 and TRBJ1-5, with D maybe TRBD1 (5 bases). Trimming shortened V by 5 bases and J by 2 bases, and 16 bases separated the two germline ends. There are 16 residues in the CDR3. Germline V gives CDR1 MNHEY, CDR2 SVGEGT. The CDR3 nucleotides are TGTGCCAGCAGTACTCCCCCGCGGGGCGGCAATCAGCCCCAGCATTTT. Its translation is CASSTPPRGGNQPQHF.

V is TRBV7-2 and J is TRBJ1-3, with TRBD1 as a possible D gene (5 bases). The germline gives CDR1 SGHTA, CDR2 FQGNSA. This CDR3 is 15 amino acids long. V was cut by 3 bases and J by 1 base, with 10 bases left in between. CDR3 amino acids: CASSLTDRSGNTIYF. CDR3 nucleotides: TGTGCCAGCAGCTTGACAGACCGTTCTGGAAACACCATATATTTT.

This sequence joins TRBV5-1 and TRBJ2-3, with 7 bases aligning to TRBD1. Trimming removed 3 bases from V and 0 bases from J; junction bases left unmatched: 13. CDR1 is SGHRS and CDR2 is YFSETQ in the germline V gene. This CDR3 is built from 18 residues. This CDR3 reads CASSYNSGQAISTDTQYF. CDR3 in DNA: TGCGCCAGCAGCTACAATTCTGGACAGGCAATTAGCACAGATACGCAGTATTTT. The full variable domain, its missing parts supplied by reference TRBV5-1 and TRBJ2-3, is KAGVTQTPRYLIKTRGQQVTLSCSPISGHRSVSWYQQTPGQGLQFLFEYFSETQRNKGNFPGRFSGRQFSNSRSEMNVSTLELGDSALYLCASSYNSGQAISTDTQYFGPGTRLTVL.

V gene TRBV7-2 combines with J gene TRBJ1-4; TRBD1 is a possible D gene (6 bases). With 5 bases removed from V and 8 bases from J, the gap between germline ends came to 21 bases. CDR1 and CDR2 (germline): SGHTA, FQGNSA. The CDR3 spans 16 residues. The CDR3 reads CASSPPLQGLGEKLFF. The CDR3 DNA sequence: TGTGCCAGCAGCCCCCCCCTACAGGGTCTGGGGGAAAAACTGTTTTTT.

The V call is TRBV27, the J call TRBJ2-7; weak D call: TRBD1 (5 bases). The CDR3 has 15 amino acids. CDR1 MNHEY and CDR2 SMNVEV come from the germline V gene (reference sequence). V lost 2 bases to trimming and J lost 4 bases, with 15 bases between them. The CDR3 region is CASSLGPGFSYEQYF. The CDR3 nucleotides read TGTGCCAGCAGTTTAGGACCAGGGTTTAGTTACGAGCAGTACTTC.

The chain employs TRBV5-6 and TRBJ1-2; 11 positions agree with TRBD1. The CDR3 length is 15 residues. CDR1 is SGHDT and CDR2 is YYEEEE in the germline V gene. After removal of 4 bases from V and 5 bases from J, the junction contained 7 bases not matched to a gene. The CDR3 nucleotides are TGTGCCAGCAGCACGGGACAGGGGGTCTTTTATGGCTACACCTTC. This sequence encodes CASSTGQGVFYGYTF.

This rearrangement joins TRBV9 to TRBJ1-1, with 9 bases lining up with TRBD1. Germline V lookup: CDR1 SGDLS, CDR2 YYNGEE. Trimming took 5 bases from V and 3 from J; bases not matched to a gene: 20. The CDR3 runs 19 residues. The CDR3 here is CASRVRGGTGPRGDTEAFF. The CDR3 DNA reads as TGTGCCAGCAGGGTCCGGGGCGGGACAGGGCCCCGCGGGGACACTGAAGCTTTCTTT.

The V call is TRBV5-4, the J call TRBJ2-7; TRBD2 matches 15 bases. V gave up 4 bases and J gave up 5 bases; unmatched junction bases: 13. Germline-derived CDR1 and CDR2 are SGHNT and YYREEE (reference sequence). The CDR3 is 18 residues long. CDR3: CASSPGTSGGPLHNEQYF. CDR3 DNA sequence: TGTGCCAGCAGCCCGGGGACTAGCGGGGGGCCCCTCCACAACGAGCAGTACTTC.

The chain employs TRBV19 and TRBJ2-7, with 9 positions matching TRBD1. The germline gives CDR1 LNHDA, CDR2 SQIVND (reference sequence). The CDR3 consists of 16 residues. V shed 3 bases and J 5 bases; nucleotides not matched to a gene: 11. The CDR3 region is CASSIVGGTGSHEQYF. DNA of the CDR3: TGTGCCAGTAGTATTGTGGGCGGGACAGGGTCCCACGAGCAGTACTTC. Complete variable domain (other parts from reference TRBV19 and TRBJ2-7): DGGITQSPKYLFRKEGQNVTLSCEQNLNHDAMYWYRQDPGQGLRLIYYSQIVNDFQKGDIAEGYSVSREKKESFPLTVTSAQKNPTAFYLCASSIVGGTGSHEQYFGPGTRLTVT.

The chain couples TRBV5-4 to TRBJ2-4, with a weak D call TRBD2 (6 bases). With 1 base removed from V and 5 bases from J, the gap between germline ends came to 16 bases. CDR3 length equals 16 residues. The germline V gene has CDR1 SGHNT and CDR2 YYREEE (reference sequence). CDR3: CASSLLTGDPQNIQYF. The CDR3 nucleotides read TGTGCCAGCAGCTTGCTCACGGGGGACCCCCAAAACATTCAGTACTTC.

The rearrangement links TRBV9 to TRBJ2-2; D perhaps matches TRBD1 (6 bases). The CDR3 is 15 amino acids. Germline V gene sequence: CDR1 SGDLS, CDR2 YYNGEE. V lost 2 bases and J lost 1, with 9 bases in between. The CDR3 is CASSVATGNTGELFF. The CDR3, as DNA: TGTGCCAGCAGCGTTGCGACAGGGAACACCGGGGAGCTGTTTTTT.

The CDR3 nucleotides are TGCAGCGTTGGAGGGACTAGCGAAAGCTCCTACAATGAGCAGTTCTTC. Translation: CSVGGTSESSYNEQFF. J is TRBJ2-1 and V is TRBV29-1; 10 bases agree with TRBD2. The V segment lost 4 bases and the J segment 0 bases; nucleotides outside the gene matches: 6. Germline V gene sequence: CDR1 SQVTM, CDR2 ANQGSEA. CDR3 length: 16 amino acids.

The genes are TRBV6-5 and TRBJ1-1; 8 nucleotides align to TRBD1. Germline CDR1 and CDR2: MNHEY and SVGAGI. The CDR3 is 15 amino acids. V shed 5 bases and J 4 bases; nucleotides not matched to a gene: 9. The CDR3 here is CASSRTGNWGTEAFF. As DNA, the CDR3 is TGTGCCAGCAGTCGGACAGGGAATTGGGGCACTGAAGCTTTCTTT.

This CDR3 is CASSQGATDLYEQYF. The CDR3 DNA reads as TGCGCCAGCAGCCAAGGGGCGACAGATCTCTACGAGCAGTACTTC. This chain connects TRBV4-3 to TRBJ2-7, with D tentatively TRBD1 (5 bases). CDR3 length: 15 residues. The germline V gene encodes CDR1 LGHNA and CDR2 YSLEER. Trimming removed 1 base from V and 3 bases from J, with 13 bases in between.

The chain combines TRBV30 with TRBJ1-4; 7 bases match TRBD1. The CDR3 covers 14 residues. CDR1 and CDR2 (germline): GTSNPN, SVGIG (reference sequence). The ends lost 1 base at V and 8 bases at J; junction bases unmatched: 7. In DNA form, the CDR3 reads TGTGCCTGGAGTGGCCGGGACAGTGAGGAAAAACTGTTTTTT. This translates into CAWSGRDSEEKLFF.

The chain carries TRBV5-1 and TRBJ2-7, with D uncertain. The length of the CDR3 is 14 residues. Germline V gene sequence: CDR1 SGHRS, CDR2 YFSETQ. V lost 1 base to trimming and J lost 1 base, with 9 bases between them. The CDR3 reads CASSLSPSSYEQYF. The CDR3 bases are TGCGCCAGCAGCTTGTCCCCTAGTTCCTACGAGCAGTACTTC.

The CDR3 DNA sequence: TGTGCCAGCAGCCGACGGGACAGGGTTATCTATGGCTACACCTTC. This sequence encodes CASSRRDRVIYGYTF. This chain connects TRBV3-1 (or the pseudogene TRBV3-2) to TRBJ1-2; 9 bases map to TRBD1. J was trimmed by 4 bases and V by 4 bases; bases with no gene match: 7. Germline assignment: CDR1 LGHDT and CDR2 YNNKEL (reference sequence). The CDR3 has 15 residues.

The CDR3 DNA follows: TGCGCCAGCACTCTAGCGGGGGGCGCCGGGGAGCTGTTTTTT. Translating it yields CASTLAGGAGELFF. The V call is TRBV10-2, the J call TRBJ2-2, with 11 bases aligning to TRBD2. The germline V gene has CDR1 WSHSY and CDR2 SAAADI. V lost 7 bases, J lost 6 bases, and 4 bases stayed unmatched. This CDR3 is 14 amino acids long.